What follows are 21 T cell receptor beta chains derived from one specimen sequenced in a study of blood T cells in healthy people across ages. Combining a sample-barcoded 5' primer with a J-beta primer mix, a second PCR ran for roughly 7 to 12 cycles. From the 5' RACE reads, TCRdb called clonotypes with MiXCR, one entry per CDR3 protein. The repertoire consists of 800,000 to 900,000 distinct CDR3 sequences, with 60% to 80% occurring once and the leading ten covering 28%. The sample comprised blood. The receptors here all came from a man aged 25-40 years in good health.

The chain's CDR3 is CSVEGQGFYGYTF. DNA of the CDR3: TGCAGCGTTGAGGGACAGGGATTCTATGGCTACACCTTC. This sequence joins TRBV29-1 and TRBJ1-2; TRBD1 matches 9 bases. V dropped 3 bases and J dropped 4; count of bases not matched to a gene: 3. The CDR3 is made up of 13 amino acids. Germline CDR1 and CDR2: SQVTM and ANQGSEA.

V gene TRBV20-1 combines with J gene TRBJ2-7; D not resolved. V lost 0 bases, J lost 2 bases, and 8 bases lay in between. Per the germline V gene, CDR1 is DFQATT and CDR2 is SNEGSKA (reference sequence). The CDR3 extends over 13 amino acids. The CDR3 here is CSARDLDAYEQYF. DNA for the CDR3: TGCAGTGCTAGAGATCTGGACGCCTACGAGCAGTACTTC.

V and J are TRBV29-1 and TRBJ2-4; D is tentatively TRBD1 or TRBD2 (5 bases each). TRBJ2-5 matches the DNA end more closely, so the J call is doubtful. This CDR3 region has 14 residues. The germline V gene has CDR1 SQVTM and CDR2 ANQGSEA. The CDR3 region is CSVDGAGVQETQYF. The CDR3 DNA follows: TGCAGCGTTGATGGGGCCGGGGTCCAAGAGACCCAGTACTTC.

The rearrangement links TRBV15 to TRBJ1-2, with 10 bases matching TRBD1. CDR1 and CDR2 (germline): LNHNV, YYDKDF (reference sequence). With V trimmed by 5 bases and J by 8 bases, 8 bases remained unmatched. This CDR3 comprises 14 residues. CDR3 residues: CATSHLGTGEGYTF. The CDR3 DNA reads TGTGCCACCAGCCATCTCGGGACAGGGGAAGGCTACACCTTC.

This chain joins TRBV20-1 and TRBJ2-1, with 7 bases identical to TRBD1. The J call may be mistaken, given a closer DNA end match to TRBJ2-7. The CDR3 spans 15 residues. The germline CDR1 and CDR2 sequences are DFQATT and SNEGSKA (reference sequence). CDR3 sequence (DNA): TGCAGTGCTAGATCCGCCGGGACAGTGTCCTACGAGCAGTACTTC. Its protein product is CSARSAGTVSYEQYF.

The chain combines TRBV20-1 with TRBJ1-1, with a weak D call TRBD1 (5 bases). The V end lost 8 bases, the J end lost 2 bases, and 24 bases lay between the germline ends. This CDR3 contains 16 residues. Germline CDR1 is DFQATT and CDR2 is SNEGSKA (reference sequence). The CDR3 DNA is TGCAGTCGCCCCCTCGGGGGTACTATATTAAACACTGAAGCTTTCTTT. It translates to CSRPLGGTILNTEAFF.

J is TRBJ2-1 and V is TRBV3-1; the D is unclear. Germline values: CDR1 LGHDT, CDR2 YNNKEL (reference sequence). Trimming removed 6 bases at V and 6 bases at J, with 6 bases between. The CDR3 spans 11 residues. CDR3 sequence reads: CASRGLNEQFF. In DNA, the CDR3 is TGTGCCAGCAGGGGCCTCAATGAGCAGTTCTTC.

Concerning this clonotype itself: At one of its ends the junction is not consistent with the germline gene, which may arise from a read error. This rearrangement joins TRBV9 to TRBJ2-1, with a weak D call TRBD1 (6 bases). The CDR3 runs 15 residues. The germline V gene encodes CDR1 SGDLS and CDR2 YYNGEE. This CDR3 reads CAGSASHREWNEQFF. CDR3 DNA sequence: TGTGCCGGCAGCGCCTCCCACAGGGAATGGAATGAGCAGTTCTTC.

The V call is TRBV6-5, the J call TRBJ2-7; no clear D gene. V lost 4 bases and J 5 bases, leaving 9 bases between the germline ends. The CDR3 is made up of 12 amino acids. The germline CDR1 and CDR2 sequences are MNHEY and SVGAGI. CDR3 coding DNA: TGTGCCAGCAGTTCCTCGGGCCACGAGCAGTACTTC. Amino acid sequence: CASSSSGHEQYF.

A note on this clonotype: At one end the junction does not follow the germline gene, possibly because of a read error. Written as DNA, the CDR3 is TGTGTCAGCAGTCGGGACAGGGGAGGTACTGAAGCTTTCTTT. It translates to CVSSRDRGGTEAFF. The V gene is TRBV12-3 or TRBV12-4, the J gene TRBJ1-1; TRBD1 matches 10 bases. The CDR3 totals 14 residues.

The chain uses TRBV27 and TRBJ1-5; D not resolved. Trimming took 6 bases from V and 0 from J, leaving 12 bases between them. Germline assignment: CDR1 MNHEY and CDR2 SMNVEV (reference sequence). The CDR3 sequence is 15 residues long. The CDR3 reads CASSAGRDSNQPQHF. DNA of the CDR3: TGTGCCAGCAGCGCTGGACGGGATAGCAATCAGCCCCAGCATTTT.

V usage is TRBV5-6 and J usage is TRBJ2-2, with D perhaps assigned TRBD1 or TRBD2 (6 bases each). The CDR3 runs to 18 residues. Germline V gene sequence: CDR1 SGHDT, CDR2 YYEEEE. The V and J ends lost 2 bases and 2 bases respectively, with 19 bases between them. CDR3 residues: CASSFGGQYQPNTGELFF. CDR3 DNA sequence: TGTGCCAGCAGCTTTGGGGGGCAGTACCAACCCAACACCGGGGAGCTGTTTTTT.

This chain connects TRBV11-2 to TRBJ2-1, with TRBD2 matching over 11 bases. Looked up from germline, CDR1 is SGHAT and CDR2 is FQNNGV. The CDR3 length is 18 residues. With 0 bases clipped from V and 2 bases from J, the junction kept 6 bases outside the gene matches. CDR3 bases: TGTGCCAGCAGCTTAGAGAGGGTAGCGGGGGGGGCCTACAATGAGCAGTTCTTC. This encodes CASSLERVAGGAYNEQFF.

This clonotype occurred a few times. This chain uses TRBV29-1 with TRBJ2-3; D is unclear. Germline V gene data show CDR1 as SQVTM and CDR2 as ANQGSEA. V gave up 8 bases and J gave up 0 bases, with 18 bases separating them. CDR3 length: 15 residues. The CDR3 here is CSQKVLPRSTDTQYF. In nucleotides, the CDR3 is TGCAGCCAAAAGGTACTCCCTCGGAGCACAGATACGCAGTATTTT.

This clonotype has only a few counts. The rearrangement uses TRBV12-3 or TRBV12-4 and TRBJ1-5, with D possibly TRBD1 on 6 matching bases. The CDR3 is 14 amino acids. V lost 7 bases and J lost 3, with 13 bases in between. CDR3 nucleotide sequence: TGTGCCAGCAACCTACAGGGCCCCAATCAGCCCCAGCATTTT. It is translated as CASNLQGPNQPQHF.

This clonotype was found many times. The chain recombines TRBV9 with TRBJ2-5; tentatively, D is TRBD1 (5 bases). Trimming left V 0 bases short and J 5 bases short, with 11 bases between. Germline values: CDR1 SGDLS, CDR2 YYNGEE. The CDR3 runs 14 residues. CDR3 DNA: TGTGCCAGCAGCGTAGAAGGGGCTCGGGAGACCCAGTACTTC. Protein: CASSVEGARETQYF.

The chain uses TRBV20-1 and TRBJ1-5; no definite D call. Trimming took 6 bases from V and 3 from J, leaving 9 bases between them. The CDR3 extends over 12 amino acids. Germline CDR1 is DFQATT and CDR2 is SNEGSKA (reference sequence). The CDR3 sequence: CSAGLINQPQHF. CDR3 coding DNA: TGCAGTGCAGGACTTATCAATCAGCCCCAGCATTTT.

The chain recombines TRBV5-1 with TRBJ2-5; 7 nucleotides align to TRBD1. Germline CDR1 SGHRS, CDR2 YFSETQ. This CDR3 comprises 13 residues. Unmatched junction bases numbered 6, after V lost 5 bases and J lost 5 bases. The CDR3, as DNA: TGCGCCAGCAGAACAGGGGACGGTGAGACCCAGTACTTC. Translated, it gives CASRTGDGETQYF.

This clonotype was observed a single time. This CDR3 is CASSTNGVGQPQHF. The CDR3 bases are TGCGCCAGCAGTACCAATGGGGTCGGTCAGCCCCAGCATTTT. The chain has TRBV5-1 and TRBJ1-5; D remains ambiguous. V gave up 5 bases and J gave up 6 bases, with 15 bases separating them. Germline lookup yields CDR1 SGHRS and CDR2 YFSETQ. The CDR3 has 14 amino acids.

The CDR3 spells CASSFCGQSYEQYF. CDR3 coding DNA: TGTGCCAGCAGTTTCTGCGGACAGTCCTACGAGCAGTACTTC. The chain has TRBV28 and TRBJ2-7, with D perhaps matching TRBD1 (6 bases). Germline values: CDR1 MDHEN, CDR2 SYDVKM. V was cut by 3 bases and J by 1 base, with 10 bases left in between. The CDR3 has 14 amino acids.

The V gene is TRBV6-5, the J gene TRBJ2-5; TRBD1 matches at 11 bases. J lost 1 base, V lost 1 base, and 2 bases had no gene match. The CDR3 is made up of 16 amino acids. Per germline, CDR1 MNHEY and CDR2 SVGAGI. The CDR3 sequence is CASSYYGTGGQETQYF. In DNA form, the CDR3 reads TGTGCCAGCAGTTACTACGGGACAGGGGGCCAAGAGACCCAGTACTTC.